The following is a T cell receptor (beta chain) sequence with its context. As yet, its antigen is unknown. The sample originates from a study of cytomegalovirus exposure and HLA in healthy donors. In the PCR, 60 Vbeta and 13 Jbeta primers were used. Some clones are missing from TCRdb's copy, which holds only in-frame ones; the method was immunoSEQ multiplex PCR. The repertoire includes around 170,000 clones, about 80% of them detected once, and 2% to 3% sits in the top ten. Overall study findings and caveats: Most TCR sequences proved rare, with some public TCRs found in many donors. A link between a missense DCLRE1C variant and TCR beta V- and J-gene trimming emerged from a later analysis. Immune exposure information comprised only CMV serostatus.

The clonotype originates from a woman aged 45-65 years in good health and CMV-seropositive. Sequenced: PBMCs.

CDR3 sequence reads: CATSSTYRGDSYEQYF. The CDR3 DNA reads as TGTGCCACCAGCAGTACCTACAGGGGCGATTCCTACGAGCAGTACTTC. The chain joins TRBV15 to TRBJ2-7; TRBD1 matches at 7 bases. This CDR3 is 16 amino acids long. Germline V CDR1 and CDR2: LNHNV, YYDKDF (reference sequence). V dropped 3 bases and J dropped 1; count of bases not matched to a gene: 9.